The T cell receptor (beta chain) under discussion was sequenced for a study of OX40 agonist ivuxolimab in advanced cancers. Study at large: At 65% to 90% male, the cohort had a mean age of 60 years, ranging from about 23 to 79.

Assay used: immunoSEQ multiplex PCR; TCRdb lists only in-frame clones, some missing. The data hold approximately 35,000 clones, with 74% observed a single time. Study-wide results and caveats: Averaged across samples, CD8+ T cells carried more expanded clones than CD4+ did. Partly responding patients at 0.1-3.0 mg/kg showed some of the smallest clonal expansion. With doses of 0.1 to 3.0 mg/kg, CD4+ and CD8+ blood T cells had undergone clonal expansion by week 6.

A single count supports this clone. Its antigen is still unknown. Sequenced here: CD4+ or CD8+ T cells sorted from blood, sampled in a trial of the OX40 agonist ivuxolimab. The TCR originated in an adult with an advanced solid tumor such as melanoma, head and neck, liver or kidney cancer.

As DNA, the CDR3 is TGTGCCAGCAGTTCCTGGAGTAATGAAAAACTGTTTTTT. This codes for CASSSWSNEKLFF. The chain links TRBV25-1 to TRBJ1-4; D remains ambiguous. From germline, CDR1 is MGHDK and CDR2 SYGVNS. V was trimmed by 5 bases and J by 4 bases, leaving 8 bases between them. The CDR3 sequence is 13 residues long.